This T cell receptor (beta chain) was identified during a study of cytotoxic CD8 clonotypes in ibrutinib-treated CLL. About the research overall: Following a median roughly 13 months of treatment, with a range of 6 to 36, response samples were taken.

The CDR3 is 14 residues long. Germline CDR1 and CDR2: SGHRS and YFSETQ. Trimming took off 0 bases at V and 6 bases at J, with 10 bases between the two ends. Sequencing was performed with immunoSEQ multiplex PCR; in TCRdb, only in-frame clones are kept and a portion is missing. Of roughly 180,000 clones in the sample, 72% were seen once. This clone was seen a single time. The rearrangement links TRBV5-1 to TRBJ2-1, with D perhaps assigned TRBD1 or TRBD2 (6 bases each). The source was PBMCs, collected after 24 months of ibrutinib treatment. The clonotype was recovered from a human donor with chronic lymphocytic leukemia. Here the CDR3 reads CASSLGLGGNEQFF. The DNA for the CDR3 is TGCGCCAGCAGCTTGGGACTAGGGGGCAATGAGCAGTTCTTC.